These 12 T cell receptor beta chains originate from one sample sequenced in a study of T cell responses to AZD1222 COVID-19 vaccine. TCRdb's table, derived via immunoSEQ multiplex PCR, lists solely in-frame clones and lacks some. The table includes about 84,000 clones, 70% to 90% detected once. This material consisted of peripheral blood, taken 28 days after the second AZD1222 dose. Receptors were obtained from an adult who received the AZD1222 COVID-19 vaccine.

V usage is TRBV27 and J usage is TRBJ2-7, with D perhaps matching TRBD2 (6 bases). This CDR3 region has 13 residues. Germline loops: CDR1 MNHEY, CDR2 SMNVEV (reference sequence). The V end was cut by 4 bases, the J end by 5 bases, with 12 bases between. The DNA for the CDR3 is TGTGCCAGCAGTTCGGGGACTCTGCACGAGCAGTACTTC. Translating gives CASSSGTLHEQYF.

The chain links TRBV4-2 to TRBJ1-1; 7 bases are a match to TRBD1. Germline CDR1 reads LGHNA; CDR2 reads YNFKEQ. The CDR3 is 16 amino acids. Germline trimming cut 1 base from V and 1 base from J; bases unmatched to any gene: 6. This CDR3 is CASSQGGDRKNTEAFF. Written as DNA, the CDR3 is TGTGCCAGCAGCCAAGGGGGGGACAGAAAGAACACTGAAGCTTTCTTT.

This clone has only a few counts. CDR3 sequence: CASSLALAKQFF. The DNA of the CDR3 is TGTGCCAGCAGCTTAGCGCTGGCCAAGCAGTTCTTC. The chain links TRBV7-2 to TRBJ2-1; D uncertain. This CDR3 is 12 amino acids long. Germline CDR1 is SGHTA and CDR2 is FQGNSA. Trimming pared 0 bases from V and 11 bases from J, leaving 8 bases between. Together with reference TRBV7-2 and TRBJ2-1, the CDR3 gives the full variable domain: GAGVSQSPSNKVTEKGKDVELRCDPISGHTALYWYRQSLGQGLEFLIYFQGNSAPDKSGLPSDRFSAERTGGSVSTLTIQRTQQEDSAVYLCASSLALAKQFFGPGTRLTVL.

V gene TRBV18 combines with J gene TRBJ2-2; D gene ambiguous. The ends were cut back, 1 base at V and 7 bases at J, with 7 bases in the middle. This CDR3 has 13 amino acids. Germline assignment: CDR1 KGHSH and CDR2 LQKENI. CDR3 loop: CASSPLPDGELFF. The CDR3 DNA is TGTGCCAGCTCACCACTCCCAGACGGGGAGCTGTTTTTT.

The genes are TRBV6-6 and TRBJ2-1, with no clear D. The V gene's germline CDR1 is MNHNY and CDR2 SVGAGI (reference sequence). This CDR3 has 12 residues. Deletions cut 0 bases from V and 4 bases from J, with 1 base between. The CDR3 here is CASSYSYNEQFF. The CDR3 bases are TGTGCCAGCAGTTACTCGTACAATGAGCAGTTCTTC.

V is TRBV23-1 and J is TRBJ1-2; D possibly corresponds to TRBD1 (5 bases). TRBV23-1 is an ORF for which the function is uncertain. CDR3 length equals 15 residues. The V and J ends lost 0 bases and 3 bases respectively, with 11 bases between them. The chain's CDR3 is CASSQSGDGYYGYTF. The CDR3 nucleotides are TGCGCCAGCAGTCAATCGGGGGACGGATACTATGGCTACACCTTC.

The chain combines TRBV19 with TRBJ1-5; 12 positions match TRBD1. This CDR3 is 14 amino acids long. The germline gives CDR1 LNHDA, CDR2 SQIVND (reference sequence). Trimming removed 5 bases from V and 6 bases from J; junction bases left unmatched: 2. The CDR3 region is CASSGTGGRQPQHF. The CDR3 bases are TGTGCCAGTAGTGGGACAGGGGGCCGTCAGCCCCAGCATTTT.

CDR3 DNA sequence: TGTGCCAGCAGCGATCGACGATCCTCTGGCTACACCTTC. Amino acids: CASSDRRSSGYTF. The chain joins TRBV12-3 or TRBV12-4 to TRBJ1-2; D not resolved. There are 13 residues in the CDR3. Trimming pared 6 bases from V and 7 bases from J, leaving 15 bases between.

This clone was seen just once. This chain links TRBV6-5 with TRBJ1-5; TRBD1 might be the D (6 bases). Trimming took 5 bases from V and 7 from J, leaving 12 bases between them. CDR1 is MNHEY and CDR2 is SVGAGI in the germline V gene. The CDR3 has 13 amino acids. The CDR3 protein is CASSLIRGQPQHF. CDR3 bases: TGTGCCAGCAGTCTTATTAGGGGGCAGCCCCAGCATTTT.

The chain couples TRBV18 to TRBJ2-5; 7 bases line up with TRBD1. Germline CDR1 KGHSH, CDR2 LQKENI. This CDR3 has 16 amino acids. The V and J ends lost 3 bases and 2 bases, in that order; junction bases with no gene match: 9. The CDR3 DNA follows: TGTGCCAGCTCACCCAACAGGGGAACAGGGCAAGAGACCCAGTACTTC. It specifies CASSPNRGTGQETQYF.

The chain recombines TRBV28 with TRBJ1-6; D remains ambiguous. V lost 2 bases and J lost 6, with 14 bases in between. The CDR3 loop spans 16 amino acids. Germline CDR1 is MDHEN and CDR2 is SYDVKM. The CDR3 loop is CASSLIGGSINSPLHF. CDR3 DNA: TGTGCCAGCAGTTTAATCGGAGGGAGCATTAATTCACCCCTCCACTTT.

The rearrangement uses TRBV7-8 and TRBJ2-1; 7 nucleotides line up with TRBD1. V lost 5 bases and J lost 7; bases outside the gene matches: 11. This CDR3 has 15 amino acids. Germline assignment: CDR1 SGHVS and CDR2 FQNEAQ. This CDR3 is CASSATGARLNEQFF. CDR3 nucleotide sequence: TGTGCCAGCAGCGCTACAGGGGCGAGGTTGAATGAGCAGTTCTTC.